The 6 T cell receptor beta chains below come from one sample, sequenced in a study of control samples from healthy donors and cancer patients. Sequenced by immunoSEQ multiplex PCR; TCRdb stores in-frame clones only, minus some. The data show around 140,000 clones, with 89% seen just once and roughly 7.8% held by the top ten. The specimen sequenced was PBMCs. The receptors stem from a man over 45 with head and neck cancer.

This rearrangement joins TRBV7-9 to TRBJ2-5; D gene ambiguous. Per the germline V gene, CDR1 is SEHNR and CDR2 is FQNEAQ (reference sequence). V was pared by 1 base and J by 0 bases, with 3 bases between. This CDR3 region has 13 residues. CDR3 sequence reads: CASSLVNQETQYF. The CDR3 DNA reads TGTGCCAGCAGCTTAGTCAACCAAGAGACCCAGTACTTC.

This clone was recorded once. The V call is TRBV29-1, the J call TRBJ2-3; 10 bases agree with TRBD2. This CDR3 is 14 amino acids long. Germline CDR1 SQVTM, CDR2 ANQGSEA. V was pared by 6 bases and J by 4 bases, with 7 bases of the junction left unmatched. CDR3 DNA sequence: TGCAGCGTCCTAGCGGGAGTCAGGGCAGATACGCAGTATTTT. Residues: CSVLAGVRADTQYF.

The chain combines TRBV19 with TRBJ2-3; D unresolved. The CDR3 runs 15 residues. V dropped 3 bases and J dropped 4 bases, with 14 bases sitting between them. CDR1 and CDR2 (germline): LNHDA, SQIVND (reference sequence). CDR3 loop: CASSISGLSPDTQYF. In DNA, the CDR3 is TGTGCCAGTAGTATCTCAGGTTTATCGCCAGATACGCAGTATTTT.

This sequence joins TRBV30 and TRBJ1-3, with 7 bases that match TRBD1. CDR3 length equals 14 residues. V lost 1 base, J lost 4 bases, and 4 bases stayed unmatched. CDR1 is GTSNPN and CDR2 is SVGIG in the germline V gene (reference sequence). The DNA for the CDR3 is TGTGCCTGGAGTGCGGGGACAGACGGAAACACCATATATTTT. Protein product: CAWSAGTDGNTIYF. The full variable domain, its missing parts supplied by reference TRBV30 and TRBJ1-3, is SQTIHQWPATLVQPVGSPLSLECTVEGTSNPNLYWYRQAAGRGLQLLFYSVGIGQISSEVPQNLSASRPQDRQFILSSKKLLLSDSGFYLCAWSAGTDGNTIYFGEGSWLTVV.

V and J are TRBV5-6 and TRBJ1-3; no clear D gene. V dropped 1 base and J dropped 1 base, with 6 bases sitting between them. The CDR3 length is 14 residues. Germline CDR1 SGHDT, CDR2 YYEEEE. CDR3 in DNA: TGTGCCAGCAGCTTGACAGATTCTGGAAACACCATATATTTT. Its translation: CASSLTDSGNTIYF.

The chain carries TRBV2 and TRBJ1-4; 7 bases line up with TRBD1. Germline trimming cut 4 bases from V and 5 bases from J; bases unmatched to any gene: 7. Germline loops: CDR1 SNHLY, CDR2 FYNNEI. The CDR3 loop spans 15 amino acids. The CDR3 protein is CASSVSRGPNEKLFF. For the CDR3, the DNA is TGTGCCAGCAGTGTTTCAAGGGGGCCGAATGAAAAACTGTTTTTT.